One sample yielded the 10 T cell receptor beta chains listed below, sequenced in a study of multiple sclerosis patients with progressive multifocal leukoencephalopathy. TCRdb's table, derived via immunoSEQ multiplex PCR, lists solely in-frame clones and lacks some. The profile covers more than 30,000 clones, with about 87% appearing a single time and under 6% taken by the ten largest. Time point meaning: time of PML onset. This material consisted of PBMCs, taken from a patient treated with natalizumab. The receptors were sampled from a woman between 40 and 50 years old with progressive multifocal leukoencephalopathy.

The J gene is TRBJ1-5, the V gene TRBV15; D remains ambiguous. CDR1 and CDR2 from the germline V gene are LNHNV and YYDKDF (reference sequence). The V gene lost 1 base and the J gene lost 4 bases, with 2 bases spanning the gap. The CDR3 sequence is 12 residues long. CDR3 residues: CATSRVNQPQHF. Here the CDR3 DNA reads TGTGCCACCAGCAGAGTGAATCAGCCCCAGCATTTT.

V usage is TRBV6-5 and J usage is TRBJ2-5; possible D gene TRBD1, 6 bases. The end of the DNA aligns better with TRBJ2-7, so the J call may be wrong. Germline V CDR1 and CDR2: MNHEY, SVGAGI. There are 14 residues in the CDR3. The CDR3 bases are TGTGCCAGCAGTACTGACAGGTCCTCCTACGAGCAGTACTTC. This encodes CASSTDRSSYEQYF.

The V and J genes are TRBV5-1 and TRBJ2-3, with 16 bases identical to TRBD2. V trimming: 3 bases; J trimming: 2 bases; junction bases outside the gene matches: 6. This CDR3 has 18 amino acids. CDR1 is SGHRS, CDR2 YFSETQ, per germline. The CDR3: CASSWGLAGGRVTDTQYF. CDR3 nucleotides: TGCGCCAGCAGCTGGGGACTAGCGGGGGGGCGTGTCACAGATACGCAGTATTTT.

CDR3 loop: CASSTQGVRNQPQHF. In nucleotides, the CDR3 is TGTGCCAGCAGTACCCAGGGAGTTCGCAATCAGCCCCAGCATTTT. J is TRBJ1-5 and V is TRBV6-6; tentative D call: TRBD1 (5 bases). From germline, CDR1 is MNHNY and CDR2 SVGAGI (reference sequence). The CDR3 is made up of 15 amino acids. The V gene lost 5 bases and the J gene lost 2 bases, with 13 bases spanning the gap.

CDR3 amino acids: CASKGNVDEQYF. The CDR3 DNA is TGTGCCAGCAAGGGGAATGTCGACGAGCAGTACTTC. The chain has TRBV6-5 and TRBJ2-7, with a tentative D call TRBD1 (5 bases). Germline V gene data show CDR1 as MNHEY and CDR2 as SVGAGI. Trimming pared 7 bases from V and 5 bases from J, leaving 12 bases between. The CDR3 extends over 12 amino acids.

The genes are TRBV19 and TRBJ2-1; TRBD2 aligns across 12 bases. The trim removed 6 bases at V and 2 bases at J, leaving 2 bases unmatched. This CDR3 comprises 15 residues. Germline assignment: CDR1 LNHDA and CDR2 SQIVND (reference sequence). CDR3 nucleotides: TGTGCCAGTAGCCGACTAGCGGGGGCCTACAATGAGCAGTTCTTC. Translating gives CASSRLAGAYNEQFF. The full variable domain, in which reference TRBV19 and TRBJ2-1 provide the parts outside the CDR3, is DGGITQSPKYLFRKEGQNVTLSCEQNLNHDAMYWYRQDPGQGLRLIYYSQIVNDFQKGDIAEGYSVSREKKESFPLTVTSAQKNPTAFYLCASSRLAGAYNEQFFGPGTRLTVL.

The J gene is TRBJ1-2, the V gene TRBV2; D is unclear. V dropped 0 bases and J dropped 7 bases, with 15 bases sitting between them. The CDR3 is 15 amino acids. Germline V lookup: CDR1 SNHLY, CDR2 FYNNEI. CDR3 DNA: TGTGCCAGCAGTGAAGCGCTTCTAAGAGGGTTTGGCTACACCTTC. Amino acids: CASSEALLRGFGYTF.

The genes are TRBV29-1 and TRBJ1-2, with D unclear. The CDR3 runs to 16 residues. Germline V gene sequence: CDR1 SQVTM, CDR2 ANQGSEA. With 7 bases removed from V and 0 bases from J, the gap between germline ends came to 21 bases. The CDR3 region is CSEEVLGSFANYGYTF. The DNA of the CDR3 is TGCAGCGAGGAGGTTTTAGGTTCTTTTGCTAACTATGGCTACACCTTC. Drawing the rest from reference TRBV29-1 and TRBJ1-2, the complete variable domain is SAVISQKPSRDICQRGTSLTIQCQVDSQVTMMFWYRQQPGQSLTLIATANQGSEATYESGFVIDKFPISRPNLTFSTLTVSNMSPEDSSIYLCSEEVLGSFANYGYTFGSGTRLTVV.

This clone was seen just once. The rearrangement joins TRBV14 to TRBJ2-7, with D unresolved. Germline V CDR1 and CDR2: SGHDN, FVKESK. Between the trimmed V and J ends, which lost 1 base and 2 bases, there was a span of 12 bases. The CDR3 sequence is 15 residues long. Written as DNA, the CDR3 is TGTGCCAGCAGCCAAGGGTACGGAATAGCCTACGAGCAGTACTTC. Translated, it gives CASSQGYGIAYEQYF.

V and J are TRBV27 and TRBJ2-7, with D maybe TRBD1 (5 bases). Germline loops: CDR1 MNHEY, CDR2 SMNVEV (reference sequence). The V end lost 2 bases, the J end lost 4 bases, and 12 bases lay between the germline ends. The CDR3 has 14 amino acids. The CDR3 DNA is TGTGCCAGCAGTTTACTCCAGGGTAAATACGAGCAGTACTTC. It is translated as CASSLLQGKYEQYF.